This paragraph reports one T cell receptor (beta chain). The V end was cut by 6 bases, the J end by 8 bases, with 19 bases between. The germline V gene has CDR1 SGHAT and CDR2 FQNNGV. The CDR3 has 14 residues. Samples had at least 7 million PBMCs isolated from them. A J-beta primer mix and a sample-barcoded 5' primer were used in a second PCR of about 7 to 12 cycles. TCRdb analysed the 5' RACE reads with MiXCR anew, one entry per CDR3 protein. The sample includes 1.5 million to 2 million distinct CDR3 sequences, roughly 28% of them seen just once. These data belong to a study of blood T cells in healthy people across ages.

The clonotype was recovered from a woman in her thirties in good health. V gene TRBV11-2 combines with J gene TRBJ1-2; TRBD1 might be the D (5 bases). The sample comprised blood. The CDR3, as DNA: TGTGCCAGCAGGAACTCCGGGACTCTGGGGGGCTACACCTTC. It codes for CASRNSGTLGGYTF.